The clone carrying this T cell receptor (beta chain) is categorized as medium-sized. This sample was included in a study of OX40 agonist ivuxolimab in advanced cancers. Profiling relied on immunoSEQ multiplex PCR, and the TCRdb table lists in-frame clones only, not all of them. The table includes about 46,000 clones, 89% detected once. The trim removed 3 bases at V and 4 bases at J, leaving 7 bases unmatched. The CDR3 is made up of 15 amino acids. Germline CDR1 is SQVTM and CDR2 is ANQGSEA. This receptor was obtained from an adult with an advanced solid tumor such as melanoma, head and neck, liver or kidney cancer. Source: CD4+ or CD8+ T cells sorted from blood, taken in a trial of the OX40 agonist ivuxolimab. V usage is TRBV29-1 and J usage is TRBJ2-2; 8 bases fit TRBD2. CDR3 amino acids: CSVDLAGGPTGELFF. The CDR3, as DNA: TGCAGCGTTGACCTCGCGGGAGGTCCCACCGGGGAGCTGTTTTTT.